This T cell receptor (beta chain) was found in a study of blood T cell repertoires in COVID-19. The overall study: Samples taken during acute and convalescent COVID-19 were collected in the United States, Italy and Spain. Sources were T cells, B-cell-depleted T cells, or PBMCs; the material itself was cDNA or gDNA.

As processed by the authors: Cell counts per sample came from amplifying reference gene primers. Generated by immunoSEQ multiplex PCR, the TCRdb table keeps only in-frame clones and is missing some. V, J and clone size are those of that table, while D and trimming were read from the DNA. The data show around 100,000 clones, more than 85% seen once. Trimming removed 1 base at V and 2 bases at J, with 9 bases between. Germline CDR1 and CDR2: SEHNR and FQNEAQ (reference sequence). The CDR3 has 14 amino acids. The chain uses TRBV7-9 and TRBJ2-7; D unresolved. The sequenced sample consisted of peripheral blood. This receptor was taken from a human donor in a cohort sampled during active COVID-19. CDR3 nucleotides: TGTGCCAGCAGCTTAGGTGTATCTCCCTACGAGCAGTACTTC. This encodes CASSLGVSPYEQYF.